This T cell receptor beta chain appears in the sequencing data of a study of blood T cells in healthy people across ages. Study overall: The template switching approach captured approximately one barcoded beta molecule for every two T cells. Study-wide findings and caveats: Unsorted PBMCs ruled out conclusive naive versus antigen-experienced comparison.

V lost 3 bases and J lost 4, with 16 bases in between. Germline assignment: CDR1 DFQATT and CDR2 SNEGSKA (reference sequence). This CDR3 comprises 16 residues. Using a J-beta primer mix together with a sample-barcoded 5' primer, a second PCR was run for about 6 to 12 cycles. Each cDNA molecule received a tag from a template-switch adaptor that had 12 random nucleotides. TCRdb called the 5' RACE reads again in MiXCR, with one record for every CDR3 protein. The sample includes 550,000 to 800,000 distinct CDR3 sequences, 32% of them seen just once. Aged roughly 6 to 95, donors were systemically healthy Caucasians from Russia. This clonotype has a count of ten or more. The antigen remains undetermined.

This receptor was taken from an elderly woman in good health. This sequence joins TRBV20-1 and TRBJ2-6, with D unclear. The sequencing sample was made of blood. The CDR3 loop is CSASAKKGTGANVLTF. As DNA, the CDR3 is TGCAGTGCTAGCGCCAAAAAGGGCACCGGGGCCAACGTCCTGACTTTC.